This T cell receptor (beta chain) originates from a study of T cells expressing NK-cell markers. Whole-study findings and limits: In four donors, dominant clonotypes made up about 28.3-60.1% of CD3+CD56-NKG2C+ cells.

Turning to this clonotype: As yet, its antigen is unknown.

TCRdb processed the 5' RACE reads again and assigns one entry to each CDR3 protein, with no DNA. Its listing shows fewer than 400,000 distinct CDR3 sequences. What was sequenced was blood T cells: a sorted CD56 or NKG2C T cell subset, CD4+ or CD8+ T cells, or bulk PBMC T cells (not recorded which). The sequence derives from a woman aged 50 to 60 in good health.

The CDR3: CASSPRQTDTQYF. The rearrangement uses TRBV9 and TRBJ2-3; as DNA is missing, the TRBD1 call by TCRdb cannot be tested. The germline V gene encodes CDR1 SGDLS and CDR2 YYNGEE. The CDR3 covers 13 residues.